This T cell receptor (beta chain) was sequenced in a study of cytomegalovirus exposure and HLA in healthy donors (dated by TCRdb to the late 2010s). The study in broad terms: According to a later analysis, one platform produced both the roughly 110 validation repertoires and the 550 to 800 repertoires of the first cohort. The study was designed to test whether signatures of past pathogen exposure could be identified by cataloging public T cell receptors. High-throughput TCR immunosequencing, statistical association of individual TCRs with disease status, and machine learning were combined to predict cytomegalovirus infection status. Besides the first cohort of about 730 subjects, a separate validation cohort made up of roughly 120 different subjects was used.

V lost 2 bases and J lost 2 bases; the stretch between them is 15 bases long. The CDR3, from cysteine to phenylalanine, totals 16 residues. Just the 48-base CDR3 DNA is kept, in frame starting at base 1. CDR1 and CDR2, per the germline V gene, are MGHDK and SYGVNS. In regard to this clone: It lacks a known antigen. Per-base qualities were not stored, and no clone one base away is much larger.

The donors were included in the validation cohort of roughly 120 subjects, a group kept apart from the 666-subject first cohort. Summary of the overall study and its limitations: The validation cohort had no HLA typing available for a later analysis, so co-occurrence within that cohort was assessed over all 120 or so repertoires. The authors suggested that the approach could potentially be extended to other disease states and immunological phenotypes. Of the cluster scores, roughly 95% were above 0 in a later analysis, which found that TCRs clustered in the first cohort also tended to co-occur in the 95 to 150 validation repertoires. In both the original and validation cohorts, the classifier was reported to diagnose cytomegalovirus status with high specificity and sensitivity. In vitro tests confirmed that a few of the cytomegalovirus-associated TCR beta chains recognize cytomegalovirus antigens. While some public TCRs were present in many individuals, most TCR sequences turned up only very rarely across donors. A total of some 180 TCR beta chains were listed by the study as associated with cytomegalovirus.

Library method: the immunoSEQ multiplex PCR assay. As for the original processing: A statistical classification framework was built to diagnose cytomegalovirus status from the catalog of TCR beta chain sequences. TCRdb took over this immuneACCESS table, retaining in-frame rearrangements with V and J assigned. Such tables are incomplete; in checked studies, under half of the missing clones stem from an unresolved V gene, and the remainder is unexplained. V and J calls and clone size follow that table, whereas D and trimming were derived from the DNA. This sample is represented by around 250,000 clones; 90% of them were singletons. The top ten hold 0.37% of the sample.

Sequencing used PBMCs. The receptor comes from a woman between 18 and 29 years old in good health and CMV-seronegative. Recombination linked TRBV25-1 to TRBJ2-5; TRBD1 is possibly the D segment (5 matching bases). The encoded CDR3 is CASSEQGVMGQETQYF. DNA sequence: TGTGCCAGCAGTGAACAGGGTGTTATGGGGCAAGAGACCCAGTACTTC.